One and the same sample provided the 20 T cell receptor beta chains below, sequenced in a study of blood T cell repertoires in COVID-19. The table came from immunoSEQ multiplex PCR; TCRdb's copy has only in-frame clones and leaves some out. In the table there are approximately 240,000 clones, 65% to 85% of which are singletons. Material: peripheral blood. Source of these receptors: a human donor in a cohort sampled during active COVID-19.

This clone appeared a few times. The rearrangement uses TRBV18 and TRBJ1-4, with 8 bases matching TRBD1. The CDR3 runs to 13 residues. The trim removed 3 bases at V and 6 bases at J, leaving 0 bases unmatched. CDR1 is KGHSH, CDR2 LQKENI, per germline. Here the CDR3 DNA reads TGTGCCAGCTCACCGGACAGGGATGAAAAACTGTTTTTT. Amino acid sequence: CASSPDRDEKLFF.

The rearrangement joins TRBV3-1 (or the pseudogene TRBV3-2) to TRBJ1-5, with 8 positions matching TRBD1. Germline CDR1 reads LGHDT; CDR2 reads YNNKEL (reference sequence). J was trimmed by 4 bases and V by 5 bases; bases with no gene match: 4. The CDR3 consists of 14 residues. CDR3 in DNA: TGTGCCAGCAGCTCACGACAGGGGAATCAGCCCCAGCATTTT. Protein product: CASSSRQGNQPQHF.

The rearrangement links TRBV6-6 to TRBJ2-5, with 7 positions matching TRBD2. Losses at the gene ends were 2 bases for V and 4 bases for J; bases not matched to a gene: 4. The germline gives CDR1 MNHNY, CDR2 SVGAGI (reference sequence). The CDR3 totals 14 residues. The CDR3 DNA reads as TGTGCCAGCAGTTACGGGGCGGGAGCAGAGACCCAGTACTTC. Amino acid sequence: CASSYGAGAETQYF.

This clone has only one observation. Other DNA sequences of this sample code for an identical CDR3. The chain joins TRBV18 to TRBJ2-1, with TRBD1 identical over 10 bases. Germline CDR1 and CDR2: KGHSH and LQKENI. Trimming cost V 3 bases and J 4 bases; bases outside gene matches: 3. CDR3 length: 15 residues. CDR3 protein: CASSPGTGDYNEQFF. For the CDR3, the DNA is TGTGCCAGCTCACCCGGGACAGGGGATTACAATGAGCAGTTCTTC.

The chain combines TRBV5-6 with TRBJ1-1, with no clear D. This CDR3 is built from 11 residues. The V end was cut by 1 base, the J end by 5 bases, with 3 bases between. Germline CDR1 is SGHDT and CDR2 is YYEEEE. CDR3 in DNA: TGTGCCAGCAGCTTGCAGACTGAAGCTTTCTTT. It yields the protein CASSLQTEAFF.

This chain joins TRBV27 and TRBJ2-3; 9 bases line up with TRBD1. Per the germline V gene, CDR1 is MNHEY and CDR2 is SMNVEV (reference sequence). There are 16 residues in the CDR3. The V and J ends lost 5 bases and 7 bases, in that order; junction bases with no gene match: 13. In DNA, the CDR3 is TGTGCCAGCAGTCCCCGAGGGGACAGGGCGGTGTATACGCAGTATTTT. Translation: CASSPRGDRAVYTQYF.

The chain's CDR3 is CASSMASGGPDTQYF. The DNA of the CDR3 is TGTGCCAGTAGTATGGCGAGCGGGGGGCCAGATACGCAGTATTTT. This rearrangement joins TRBV19 to TRBJ2-3; TRBD2 agrees at 9 bases. There are 15 residues in the CDR3. Germline loops: CDR1 LNHDA, CDR2 SQIVND (reference sequence). J lost 4 bases, V lost 3 bases, and 5 bases had no gene match.

CDR3: CASSRTGASYNEQFF. CDR3 DNA sequence: TGTGCCAGCTCACGAACAGGGGCGTCCTACAATGAGCAGTTCTTC. The chain employs TRBV18 and TRBJ2-1, with 7 bases identical to TRBD1. This CDR3 is 15 amino acids long. The V gene's germline CDR1 is KGHSH and CDR2 LQKENI. V shed 4 bases, J shed 1 base, and the junction held 4 bases outside the gene matches.

The chain couples TRBV2 to TRBJ2-3, with D possibly matching TRBD2 (7 bases). The CDR3 loop spans 12 amino acids. Looked up from germline, CDR1 is SNHLY and CDR2 is FYNNEI. The V end was cut by 9 bases, the J end by 5 bases, with 12 bases between. In DNA form, the CDR3 reads TGTGCCAGTCGGGGGGCGGGAGATACGCAGTATTTT. Translating it yields CASRGAGDTQYF.

V usage is TRBV5-1 and J usage is TRBJ1-2, with TRBD1 matching over 8 bases. Germline values: CDR1 SGHRS, CDR2 YFSETQ. The CDR3 sequence is 14 residues long. J lost 7 bases, V lost 4 bases, and 9 bases had no gene match. The CDR3, as DNA: TGCGCCAGCAGCCCTGTCCCGACAGGGGCTGGCTACACCTTC. Encoded protein: CASSPVPTGAGYTF.

This clone was picked up one time. The V call is TRBV6-5, the J call TRBJ1-1; 8 positions match TRBD1. V lost 5 bases to trimming and J lost 0 bases; unmatched junction nucleotides: 5. CDR3 length equals 15 residues. The germline CDR1 and CDR2 sequences are MNHEY and SVGAGI. This CDR3 is CASSRTGRMNTEAFF. CDR3 in DNA: TGTGCCAGCAGTCGGACAGGGAGGATGAACACTGAAGCTTTCTTT.

The rearrangement links TRBV6-5 to TRBJ2-1, with TRBD1 identical over 12 bases. There are 13 residues in the CDR3. Germline V gene data show CDR1 as MNHEY and CDR2 as SVGAGI. Trimming at V came to 8 bases and at J to 8 bases, leaving 4 bases not matched to a gene. In nucleotides, the CDR3 is TGTGCCAGCCGGGACAGGGGGCGACATGAGCAGTTCTTC. The encoded protein is CASRDRGRHEQFF.

The chain couples TRBV5-6 to TRBJ1-1, with D possibly TRBD1 on 5 matching bases. CDR3 length: 17 residues. The germline V and J ends were trimmed by 5 bases and 2 bases, with 22 bases remaining between them. From germline, CDR1 is SGHDT and CDR2 YYEEEE. The CDR3 coding sequence is TGTGCCAGCAGTCGGAGGGGCGCCAGGGCGTCAAACACTGAAGCTTTCTTT. Translation: CASSRRGARASNTEAFF.

The rearrangement links TRBV24-1 to TRBJ2-1; 7 bases map to TRBD2. CDR3 length equals 13 residues. Germline CDR1 and CDR2: KGHDR and SFDVKD. J gave up 7 bases and V 9 bases, and 8 bases lay outside the gene matches. CDR3 nucleotides: TGTGCCACCGCCCCTGGGGGAGGGAATGAGCAGTTCTTC. It encodes CATAPGGGNEQFF.

This chain uses TRBV5-1 with TRBJ2-5; 10 positions match TRBD1. The CDR3 sequence is 15 residues long. The germline CDR1 and CDR2 sequences are SGHRS and YFSETQ. V lost 3 bases to trimming and J lost 4 bases; unmatched junction nucleotides: 6. The CDR3 DNA sequence: TGCGCCAGCAGCTGGACGACAGGGGGCCGAGAGACCCAGTACTTC. Translated: CASSWTTGGRETQYF.

This rearrangement joins TRBV27 to TRBJ2-3; D is ambiguous. The V gene's germline CDR1 is MNHEY and CDR2 SMNVEV (reference sequence). This CDR3 is 12 amino acids long. Trimming cost V 5 bases and J 5 bases, with 8 bases left between them. CDR3 loop: CASSVTGDTQYF. CDR3 nucleotide sequence: TGTGCCAGCAGTGTCACCGGAGATACGCAGTATTTT.

The sample holds one count of this clone. The chain has TRBV7-9 and TRBJ1-2; D is undetermined. The CDR3 has 13 residues. The germline CDR1 and CDR2 sequences are SEHNR and FQNEAQ (reference sequence). Deletions cut 5 bases from V and 6 bases from J, with 13 bases between. CDR3 in amino acids: CASSIERVNGYTF. As DNA, the CDR3 is TGTGCCAGCAGCATCGAACGGGTAAATGGCTACACCTTC.

The chain carries TRBV11-3 and TRBJ2-3; TRBD1 agrees at 8 bases. Germline values: CDR1 SGHNT, CDR2 YENEEA. This CDR3 is built from 14 residues. V lost 4 bases, J lost 5 bases, and 5 bases stayed unmatched. CDR3 sequence (DNA): TGTGCCAGCAGCTCCCGGACAGGGAAAGATACGCAGTATTTT. Translation gives CASSSRTGKDTQYF.

The J gene is TRBJ2-1, the V gene TRBV7-6; 7 nucleotides align to TRBD1. CDR3 length equals 13 residues. Trimming at V came to 0 bases and at J to 8 bases, leaving 1 base not matched to a gene. Germline V CDR1 and CDR2: SGHVS, FNYEAQ. This CDR3 is CASSLAGGYEQFF. The DNA for the CDR3 is TGTGCCAGCAGCTTAGCAGGGGGCTATGAGCAGTTCTTC.

This chain connects TRBV5-1 to TRBJ2-2; 7 bases line up with TRBD2. Germline assignment: CDR1 SGHRS and CDR2 YFSETQ. V was pared by 3 bases and J by 4 bases, with 6 bases of the junction left unmatched. The CDR3 has 15 residues. The CDR3 spells CASSWLAEGTGELFF. The CDR3 nucleotides read TGCGCCAGCAGCTGGCTAGCGGAGGGCACCGGGGAGCTGTTTTTT.